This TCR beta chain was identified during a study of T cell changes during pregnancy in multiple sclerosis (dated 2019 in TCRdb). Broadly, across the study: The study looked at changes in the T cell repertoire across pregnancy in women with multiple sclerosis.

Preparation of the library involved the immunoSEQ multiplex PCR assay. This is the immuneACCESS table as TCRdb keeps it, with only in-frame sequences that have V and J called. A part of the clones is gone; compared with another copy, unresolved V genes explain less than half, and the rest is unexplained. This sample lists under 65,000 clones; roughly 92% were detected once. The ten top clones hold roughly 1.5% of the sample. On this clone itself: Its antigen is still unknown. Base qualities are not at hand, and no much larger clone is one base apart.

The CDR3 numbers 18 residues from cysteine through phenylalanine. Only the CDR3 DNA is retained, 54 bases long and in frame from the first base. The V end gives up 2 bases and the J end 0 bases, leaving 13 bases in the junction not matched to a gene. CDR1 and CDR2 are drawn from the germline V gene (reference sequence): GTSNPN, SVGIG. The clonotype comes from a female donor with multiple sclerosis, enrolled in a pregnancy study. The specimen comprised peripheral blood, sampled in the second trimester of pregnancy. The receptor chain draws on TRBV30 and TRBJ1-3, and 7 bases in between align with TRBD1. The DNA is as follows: TGTGCCTGGAGTATCCGACAGGGAAGCTCTAACTCTGGAAACACCATATATTTT. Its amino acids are CAWSIRQGSSNSGNTIYF.